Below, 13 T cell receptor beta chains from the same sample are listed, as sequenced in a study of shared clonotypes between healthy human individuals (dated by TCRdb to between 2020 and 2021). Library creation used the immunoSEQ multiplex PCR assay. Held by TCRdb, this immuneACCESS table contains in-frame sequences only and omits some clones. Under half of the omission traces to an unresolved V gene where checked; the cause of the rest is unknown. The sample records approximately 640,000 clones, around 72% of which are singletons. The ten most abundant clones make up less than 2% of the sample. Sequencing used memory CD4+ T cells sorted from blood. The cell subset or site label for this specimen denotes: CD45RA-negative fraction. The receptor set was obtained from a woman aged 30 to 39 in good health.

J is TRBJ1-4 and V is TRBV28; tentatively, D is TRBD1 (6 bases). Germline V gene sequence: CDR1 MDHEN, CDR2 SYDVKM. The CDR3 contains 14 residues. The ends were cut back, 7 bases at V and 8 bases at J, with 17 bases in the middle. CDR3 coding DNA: TGTGCCAGCAAGGGGGGCCAAGCCCTGGAAAAACTGTTTTTT. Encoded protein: CASKGGQALEKLFF. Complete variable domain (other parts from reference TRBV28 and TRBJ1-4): DVKVTQSSRYLVKRTGEKVFLECVQDMDHENMFWYRQDPGLGLRLIYFSYDVKMKEKGDIPEGYSVSREKKERFSLILESASTNQTSMYLCASKGGQALEKLFFGSGTQLSVL.

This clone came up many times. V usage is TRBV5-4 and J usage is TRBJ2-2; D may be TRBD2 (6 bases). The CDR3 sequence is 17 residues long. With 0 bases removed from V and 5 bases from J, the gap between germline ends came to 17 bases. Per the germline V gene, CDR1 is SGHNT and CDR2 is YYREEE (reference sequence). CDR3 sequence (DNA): TGTGCCAGCAGCTTGGCCGGTTCCGGGAGTATTACCGGGGAGCTGTTTTTT. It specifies CASSLAGSGSITGELFF.

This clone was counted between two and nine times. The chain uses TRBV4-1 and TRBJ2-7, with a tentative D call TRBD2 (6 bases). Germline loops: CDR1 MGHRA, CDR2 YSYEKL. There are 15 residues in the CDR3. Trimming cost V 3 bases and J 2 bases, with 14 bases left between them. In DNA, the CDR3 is TGCGCCAGCAGCCATACCGGGACTCAGGCCTACGAGCAGTACTTC. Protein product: CASSHTGTQAYEQYF.

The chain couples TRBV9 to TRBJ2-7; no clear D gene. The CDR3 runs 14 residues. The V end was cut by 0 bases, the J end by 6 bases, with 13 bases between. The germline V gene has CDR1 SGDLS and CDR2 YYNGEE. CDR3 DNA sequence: TGTGCCAGCAGCGTAGATAGGTGGTCTCGCGAGCAGTACTTC. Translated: CASSVDRWSREQYF.

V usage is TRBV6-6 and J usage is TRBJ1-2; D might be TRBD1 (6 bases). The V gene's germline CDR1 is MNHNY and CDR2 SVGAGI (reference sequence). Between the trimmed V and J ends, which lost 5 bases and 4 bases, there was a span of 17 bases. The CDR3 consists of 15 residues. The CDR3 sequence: CASSLEGQSIYGYTF. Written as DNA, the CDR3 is TGTGCCAGCAGTCTTGAAGGACAGTCTATCTATGGCTACACCTTC.

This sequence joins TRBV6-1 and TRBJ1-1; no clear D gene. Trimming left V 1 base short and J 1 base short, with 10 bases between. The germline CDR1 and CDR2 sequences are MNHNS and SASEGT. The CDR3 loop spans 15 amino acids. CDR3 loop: CASSEGPSPNTEAFF. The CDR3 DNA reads TGTGCCAGCAGTGAAGGTCCCAGCCCGAACACTGAAGCTTTCTTT.

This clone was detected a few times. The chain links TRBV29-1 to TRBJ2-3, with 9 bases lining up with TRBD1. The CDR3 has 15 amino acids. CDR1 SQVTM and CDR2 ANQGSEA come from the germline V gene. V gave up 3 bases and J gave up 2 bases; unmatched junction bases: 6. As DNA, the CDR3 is TGCAGCGTTGAGATGGGGACAGGGCACACAGATACGCAGTATTTT. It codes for CSVEMGTGHTDTQYF.

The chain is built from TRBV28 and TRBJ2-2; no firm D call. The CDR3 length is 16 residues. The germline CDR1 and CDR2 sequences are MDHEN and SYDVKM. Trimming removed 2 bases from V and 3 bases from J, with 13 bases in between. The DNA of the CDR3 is TGTGCCAGCAGTTTACGGCTCCCTCTAGACACCGGGGAGCTGTTTTTT. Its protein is CASSLRLPLDTGELFF.

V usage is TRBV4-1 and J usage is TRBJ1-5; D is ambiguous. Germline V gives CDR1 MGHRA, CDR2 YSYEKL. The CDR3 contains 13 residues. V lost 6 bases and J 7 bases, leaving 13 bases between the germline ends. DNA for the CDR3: TGCGCCAGCAGTCCTAAGGAGGACCAGCCCCAGCATTTT. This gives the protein CASSPKEDQPQHF.

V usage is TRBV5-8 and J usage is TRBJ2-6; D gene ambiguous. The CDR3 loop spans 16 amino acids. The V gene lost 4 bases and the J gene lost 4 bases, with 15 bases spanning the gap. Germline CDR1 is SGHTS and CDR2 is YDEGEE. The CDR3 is CASSLGQTTGANVLTF. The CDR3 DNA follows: TGTGCCAGCAGCCTGGGTCAGACCACAGGGGCCAACGTCCTGACTTTC.

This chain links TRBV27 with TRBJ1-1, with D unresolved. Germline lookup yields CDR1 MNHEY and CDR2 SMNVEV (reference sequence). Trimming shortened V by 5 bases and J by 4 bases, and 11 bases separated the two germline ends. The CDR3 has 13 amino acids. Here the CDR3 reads CASSVTSGTEAFF. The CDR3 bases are TGTGCCAGCAGTGTGACCTCGGGCACTGAAGCTTTCTTT.

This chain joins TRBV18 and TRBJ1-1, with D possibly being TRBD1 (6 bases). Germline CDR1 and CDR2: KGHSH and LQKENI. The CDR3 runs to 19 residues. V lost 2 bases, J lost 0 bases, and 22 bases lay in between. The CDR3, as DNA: TGTGCCAGCTCACCATCCCATGGAGGGGGTGCTGGTGTGAACACTGAAGCTTTCTTT. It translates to CASSPSHGGGAGVNTEAFF.

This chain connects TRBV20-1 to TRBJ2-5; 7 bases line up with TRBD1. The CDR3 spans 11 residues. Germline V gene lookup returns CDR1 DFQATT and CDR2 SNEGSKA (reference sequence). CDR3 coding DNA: TGCAGCACCAGGGGGAGAGAGACCCAGTACTTC. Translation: CSTRGRETQYF.